The 9 T cell receptor beta chains below were found in one sample sequenced in a study of blood T cell repertoires in COVID-19. Using immunoSEQ multiplex PCR, the repertoire was profiled, and TCRdb retains in-frame clones only, with some absent. The sample includes roughly 20,000 clones, around 88% of them seen just once. The specimen sequenced was peripheral blood. All receptors derive from a man between 65 and 85 years old with active COVID-19.

J is TRBJ2-2 and V is TRBV11-2, with 9 bases fitting TRBD2. J was trimmed by 6 bases and V by 3 bases; bases with no gene match: 8. The CDR3 sequence is 16 residues long. Germline lookup yields CDR1 SGHAT and CDR2 FQNNGV. The CDR3 loop is CASSFLAGDGAGELFF. Here the CDR3 DNA reads TGTGCCAGCAGCTTTTTAGCGGGAGATGGTGCCGGGGAGCTGTTTTTT.

This clone was seen just once. As DNA, the CDR3 is TGTGCCAGCAGTACTACAGGGGTTTACGCTGAAGCTTTCTTT. This sequence encodes CASSTTGVYAEAFF. This rearrangement joins TRBV2 to TRBJ1-1; 7 bases fit TRBD1. Trimming took 5 bases from V and 6 from J; bases not matched to a gene: 9. In germline, CDR1 is SNHLY, CDR2 FYNNEI. The CDR3 loop spans 14 amino acids. The variable domain in full, with the rest retrieved from reference TRBV2 and TRBJ1-1, is EPEVTQTPSHQVTQMGQEVILRCVPISNHLYFYWYRQILGQKVEFLVSFYNNEISEKSEIFDDQFSVERPDGSNFTLKIRSTKLEDSAMYFCASSTTGVYAEAFFGQGTRLTVV.

This chain uses TRBV29-1 with TRBJ2-2, with TRBD2 as a possible D gene (6 bases). The V gene lost 4 bases and the J gene lost 13 bases, with 22 bases spanning the gap. Germline CDR1 SQVTM, CDR2 ANQGSEA. The CDR3 has 14 residues. The DNA for the CDR3 is TGCAGCGTTGTGGGGGGACCGAGCAGTGTAGGGCTGTTTTTT. Translation: CSVVGGPSSVGLFF.

A few counts support this clone. This sequence joins TRBV5-6 and TRBJ1-5; TRBD1 matches at 11 bases. After removal of 7 bases from V and 2 bases from J, the junction contained 2 bases not matched to a gene. The CDR3 has 14 residues. Germline V gene data show CDR1 as SGHDT and CDR2 as YYEEEE. In DNA form, the CDR3 reads TGTGCCAGCGGGACAGGGGGTGGCAATCAGCCCCAGCATTTT. It codes for CASGTGGGNQPQHF.

The rearrangement joins TRBV7-9 to TRBJ2-3; 11 bases align to TRBD2. After removal of 4 bases from V and 0 bases from J, the junction contained 9 bases not matched to a gene. Germline V gives CDR1 SEHNR, CDR2 FQNEAQ (reference sequence). The CDR3 is made up of 18 amino acids. CDR3 amino acids: CASSSRWGTSGSTDTQYF. In DNA form, the CDR3 reads TGTGCCAGCAGCTCCAGGTGGGGGACTAGCGGAAGCACAGATACGCAGTATTTT.

The CDR3: CASSPRLAGATYNEQFF. In DNA form, the CDR3 reads TGTGCCAGTAGTCCCCGACTAGCGGGGGCTACTTACAATGAGCAGTTCTTC. This sequence joins TRBV19 and TRBJ2-1; TRBD2 matches 12 bases. Trimming cost V 5 bases and J 4 bases; bases outside gene matches: 9. CDR1 and CDR2 (germline): LNHDA, SQIVND (reference sequence). This CDR3 has 17 residues. Full variable domain (rest looked up from reference TRBV19 and TRBJ2-1): DGGITQSPKYLFRKEGQNVTLSCEQNLNHDAMYWYRQDPGQGLRLIYYSQIVNDFQKGDIAEGYSVSREKKESFPLTVTSAQKNPTAFYLCASSPRLAGATYNEQFFGPGTRLTVL.

This chain links TRBV21-1 with TRBJ2-7; TRBD2, the D gene given by the table, was not confirmed from the DNA. TRBV21-1 is designated a pseudogene. The CDR3 spans 16 residues. CDR3 sequence: CASSGSATSNSYEQYF. The CDR3 DNA reads as TGTGCCAGCAGCGGTAGTGCCACCTCGAATTCCTACGAGCAGTACTTC.

The chain joins TRBV11-2 to TRBJ2-1, with TRBD2 identical over 11 bases. V shed 5 bases and J 4 bases; nucleotides not matched to a gene: 10. This CDR3 spans 17 amino acids. Germline lookup yields CDR1 SGHAT and CDR2 FQNNGV. CDR3 loop: CASSNSGGAAGYNEQFF. CDR3 bases: TGTGCCAGCAGCAATAGCGGGGGGGCCGCTGGATACAATGAGCAGTTCTTC.

The V and J genes are TRBV3-1 (or the pseudogene TRBV3-2) and TRBJ1-2; D is possibly TRBD1 (6 bases). The CDR3 runs to 14 residues. Germline V gene data show CDR1 as LGHDT and CDR2 as YNNKEL (reference sequence). With 3 bases removed from V and 3 bases from J, the gap between germline ends came to 11 bases. CDR3 residues: CASSHADSHYGYTF. CDR3 bases: TGTGCCAGCAGCCACGCGGACAGCCACTATGGCTACACCTTC.